Below are 29 T cell receptor beta chains sequenced from a single sample in a study of cytomegalovirus exposure and HLA in healthy donors. The PCR employed 60 Vbeta primers together with 13 Jbeta primers. TCRdb's copy holds only in-frame clones and misses some; the assay was immunoSEQ multiplex PCR. This table holds over 150,000 clones, around 73% found once. The sample taken for sequencing was PBMCs. Receptor source: a woman in her twenties or thirties in good health and CMV-seronegative.

J is TRBJ2-5 and V is TRBV6-1; 8 bases are a match to TRBD1. The germline CDR1 and CDR2 sequences are MNHNS and SASEGT. The CDR3 is 14 amino acids. V shed 4 bases, J shed 5 bases, and the junction held 6 bases outside the gene matches. CDR3 sequence reads: CASSGDRHWETQYF. The CDR3 region has the DNA TGTGCCAGCAGTGGGGACAGGCATTGGGAGACCCAGTACTTC.

J is TRBJ1-5 and V is TRBV9, with TRBD1 as a possible D gene (5 bases). Trimming removed 2 bases at V and 4 bases at J, with 16 bases between. Germline values: CDR1 SGDLS, CDR2 YYNGEE. The CDR3 is 16 residues long. Written as DNA, the CDR3 is TGTGCCAGCAGCGTTCACCCGGGGGGGTGGAATCAGCCCCAGCATTTT. This codes for CASSVHPGGWNQPQHF.

The genes are TRBV6-5 and TRBJ1-4; 9 bases agree with TRBD1. This CDR3 is 14 amino acids long. Germline trimming cut 9 bases from V and 2 bases from J; bases unmatched to any gene: 4. Germline V gene sequence: CDR1 MNHEY, CDR2 SVGAGI. CDR3 residues: CASRDRVTNEKLFF. The DNA of the CDR3 is TGTGCCAGTCGGGACAGGGTGACTAATGAAAAACTGTTTTTT.

The CDR3 sequence is CASSLGDRVNYGYTF. For the CDR3, the DNA is TGTGCCAGCAGTTTAGGTGACAGGGTAAACTATGGCTACACCTTC. The chain uses TRBV28 and TRBJ1-2; TRBD1 aligns across 7 bases. Germline CDR1 and CDR2: MDHEN and SYDVKM. The CDR3 totals 15 residues. J was trimmed by 2 bases and V by 2 bases; bases with no gene match: 5.

This chain uses TRBV18 with TRBJ1-1, with D possibly matching TRBD1 (5 bases). Germline loops: CDR1 KGHSH, CDR2 LQKENI. V was trimmed by 1 base and J by 0 bases, leaving 9 bases between them. The CDR3 is 15 residues long. The CDR3 is CASSPLAGMNTEAFF. The DNA for the CDR3 is TGTGCCAGCTCACCACTGGCAGGGATGAACACTGAAGCTTTCTTT.

This clone was seen only a few times. The rearrangement uses TRBV6-1 and TRBJ1-5; tentative D call: TRBD1 (5 bases). The CDR3 is 14 amino acids. Trimming took off 6 bases at V and 0 bases at J, with 9 bases between the two ends. CDR1 and CDR2 from the germline V gene are MNHNS and SASEGT. CDR3 DNA: TGTGCCAGCAGGACGGGGGGTAGCAATCAGCCCCAGCATTTT. This sequence encodes CASRTGGSNQPQHF.

V is TRBV30 and J is TRBJ2-5; tentatively, D is TRBD2 (7 bases). V was trimmed by 4 bases and J by 4 bases, leaving 19 bases between them. The CDR3 has 15 amino acids. Germline CDR1 reads GTSNPN; CDR2 reads SVGIG (reference sequence). This CDR3 reads CAWTRGGIDRETQYF. In DNA, the CDR3 is TGTGCCTGGACTAGGGGGGGAATTGACCGAGAGACCCAGTACTTC.

The chain has TRBV29-1 and TRBJ2-5, with a tentative D call TRBD2 (7 bases). Germline V gene sequence: CDR1 SQVTM, CDR2 ANQGSEA. Trimming cost V 7 bases and J 5 bases, with 17 bases left between them. The CDR3 length is 13 residues. The CDR3 is CSALRGGPETQYF. The CDR3 DNA reads as TGCAGCGCCCTAAGGGGGGGGCCGGAGACCCAGTACTTC. Combining the CDR3 with reference TRBV29-1 and TRBJ2-5 gives the whole variable domain SAVISQKPSRDICQRGTSLTIQCQVDSQVTMMFWYRQQPGQSLTLIATANQGSEATYESGFVIDKFPISRPNLTFSTLTVSNMSPEDSSIYLCSALRGGPETQYFGPGTRLLVL.

The gene calls are TRBV5-1 and TRBJ1-1, with D tentatively TRBD1 (6 bases). V dropped 5 bases and J dropped 0 bases, with 17 bases sitting between them. Germline assignment: CDR1 SGHRS and CDR2 YFSETQ. The CDR3 covers 16 residues. This CDR3 is CASREAWGPLNTEAFF. The CDR3 DNA follows: TGCGCCAGCAGAGAAGCGTGGGGGCCCTTGAACACTGAAGCTTTCTTT.

The chain is built from TRBV18 and TRBJ1-6; unclear D gene. V gave up 3 bases and J gave up 0 bases, with 18 bases separating them. Looked up from germline, CDR1 is KGHSH and CDR2 is LQKENI. The CDR3 totals 19 residues. The CDR3 bases are TGTGCCAGCTCACCTATGTCAAGAGGGTCCCTCTCCTATAATTCACCCCTCCACTTT. Protein product: CASSPMSRGSLSYNSPLHF.

The genes are TRBV5-1 and TRBJ2-3, with TRBD2 matching over 7 bases. CDR3 size: 16 residues. Germline-derived CDR1 and CDR2 are SGHRS and YFSETQ. V lost 1 base and J lost 0; bases outside the gene matches: 5. The CDR3 DNA follows: TGCGCCAGCAGCTTGACCGGGACTACTAGCACAGATACGCAGTATTTT. Translating it yields CASSLTGTTSTDTQYF.

CDR3: CATRTSGSNEQFF. Here the CDR3 DNA reads TGTGCCACTCGGACTAGCGGGAGCAATGAGCAGTTCTTC. The gene calls are TRBV6-6 and TRBJ2-1; 13 bases map to TRBD2. Germline loops: CDR1 MNHNY, CDR2 SVGAGI (reference sequence). The trim removed 10 bases at V and 6 bases at J, leaving 3 bases unmatched. There are 13 residues in the CDR3.

This chain joins TRBV6-1 and TRBJ1-3; no firm D call. CDR1 MNHNS and CDR2 SASEGT come from the germline V gene. V was trimmed by 2 bases and J by 1 base, leaving 9 bases between them. This CDR3 has 15 amino acids. The CDR3 DNA reads TGTGCCAGCAGTGAACATGGCCGTTCTGGAAACACCATATATTTT. This encodes CASSEHGRSGNTIYF.

Concerning this clone: Other DNA variants within this sample encode the same CDR3. The DNA of the CDR3 is TGTGCCAGCAGTTACAGCTATAATCAGCCCCAGCATTTT. Its protein is CASSYSYNQPQHF. V usage is TRBV6-5 and J usage is TRBJ1-5, with D unresolved. CDR1 and CDR2 (germline): MNHEY, SVGAGI. The CDR3 spans 13 residues. The V and J ends lost 2 bases and 4 bases respectively, with 6 bases between them.

The chain links TRBV5-1 to TRBJ2-1; TRBD2 matches at 10 bases. Germline CDR1 SGHRS, CDR2 YFSETQ. The trim removed 0 bases at V and 5 bases at J, leaving 8 bases unmatched. There are 17 residues in the CDR3. CDR3 sequence: CASSLVASGRGDNEQFF. The DNA of the CDR3 is TGCGCCAGCAGCTTGGTGGCTAGCGGGAGAGGGGACAATGAGCAGTTCTTC.

This rearrangement joins TRBV2 to TRBJ1-6, with D uncertain. The CDR3 is 12 residues long. The germline V gene has CDR1 SNHLY and CDR2 FYNNEI. V shed 8 bases and J shed 8 bases, with 10 bases lying between them. CDR3 amino acids: CASGRRDSPLHF. Here the CDR3 DNA reads TGTGCCAGCGGTCGGAGGGATTCACCCCTCCACTTT.

Here the CDR3 DNA reads TGCGCCAGCAGCTTCCTACCGGGGAATGCTAATGAAAAACTGTTTTTT. This codes for CASSFLPGNANEKLFF. The rearrangement joins TRBV4-1 to TRBJ1-4; D not resolved. The CDR3 covers 16 residues. V was clipped by 5 bases and J by 3 bases, with 16 bases between them. The germline V gene encodes CDR1 MGHRA and CDR2 YSYEKL.

This chain joins TRBV21-1 and TRBJ2-4; whether TRBD2, the table's D call, matches the DNA was not checked. TRBV21-1 is annotated as a pseudogene. The CDR3 has 17 residues. CDR3 nucleotides: TGTGCCAGCAGCAAAGTGAAAACGGGGGAACCCAAAAACATTCAGTACTTC. It specifies CASSKVKTGEPKNIQYF.

The J gene is TRBJ2-7, the V gene TRBV5-4; unclear D gene. CDR1 SGHNT and CDR2 YYREEE come from the germline V gene (reference sequence). Trimming removed 1 base from V and 5 bases from J, with 13 bases in between. This CDR3 is built from 14 residues. CDR3 region: CASSLIVYSDEQYF. CDR3 bases: TGTGCCAGCAGCTTGATTGTTTATTCGGACGAGCAGTACTTC.

This clone was seen only a few times. The gene calls are TRBV7-8 and TRBJ2-1, with 7 bases identical to TRBD2. The CDR3 has 15 amino acids. Per germline, CDR1 SGHVS and CDR2 FQNEAQ. The J segment lost 6 bases and the V segment lost 1 base, leaving 6 bases of the junction unmatched. The CDR3 is CASSLVAGVFNEQFF. Written as DNA, the CDR3 is TGTGCCAGCAGCTTAGTGGCGGGAGTCTTCAATGAGCAGTTCTTC.

This clone was seen a few times. CDR3 region: CANLTAKETQYF. Here the CDR3 DNA reads TGTGCCAACCTGACAGCTAAGGAGACGCAGTATTTT. The rearrangement joins TRBV6-5 to TRBJ2-3, with a weak D call TRBD1 (5 bases). Germline-derived CDR1 and CDR2 are MNHEY and SVGAGI. V lost 10 bases to trimming and J lost 9 bases, with 17 bases between them. The CDR3 length is 12 residues.

V and J are TRBV28 and TRBJ2-1; D gene unclear. The CDR3 is 16 amino acids. Trimming left V 1 base short and J 3 bases short, with 13 bases between. Germline values: CDR1 MDHEN, CDR2 SYDVKM. The CDR3 DNA reads TGTGCCAGCAGTTTATATGTCCCAACGGGCTACAATGAGCAGTTCTTC. It codes for CASSLYVPTGYNEQFF.

This chain uses TRBV18 with TRBJ1-1; D remains ambiguous. The germline V and J ends were trimmed by 7 bases and 0 bases, with 6 bases remaining between them. The CDR3 extends over 12 amino acids. Germline CDR1 and CDR2: KGHSH and LQKENI. The CDR3, as DNA: TGTGCCAGCTTACAGATGAACACTGAAGCTTTCTTT. It specifies CASLQMNTEAFF.

This clone has more than one count but fewer than ten. The chain links TRBV7-6 to TRBJ2-1; 10 bases map to TRBD2. Losses at the gene ends were 1 base for V and 9 bases for J; bases not matched to a gene: 12. The length of the CDR3 is 17 residues. Germline V gene sequence: CDR1 SGHVS, CDR2 FNYEAQ. The CDR3 here is CASSLELGLAFGGEQFF. CDR3 sequence (DNA): TGTGCCAGCAGCTTAGAGCTGGGACTAGCGTTCGGAGGTGAGCAGTTCTTC.

The genes are TRBV10-1 and TRBJ2-7, with a tentative D call TRBD1 (5 bases). CDR1 and CDR2 (germline): WNHNN, SYGVQD (reference sequence). The V and J ends lost 7 bases and 0 bases respectively, with 19 bases between them. The CDR3 extends over 16 amino acids. CDR3 region: CASTSTRTDNSYEQYF. In DNA form, the CDR3 reads TGCGCCAGCACCTCTACCCGGACGGACAACTCCTACGAGCAGTACTTC.

V and J are TRBV20-1 and TRBJ2-4, with TRBD2 identical over 7 bases. Germline V gene data show CDR1 as DFQATT and CDR2 as SNEGSKA (reference sequence). This CDR3 has 11 amino acids. J gave up 11 bases and V 1 base, and 2 bases lay outside the gene matches. The CDR3 DNA follows: TGCAGTGCTAGAGTGGGGGGGGTTCAGTACTTC. Protein sequence: CSARVGGVQYF.

V is TRBV4-1 and J is TRBJ1-4, with D possibly matching TRBD1 (5 bases). The CDR3 totals 16 residues. V shed 2 bases and J shed 7 bases, with 17 bases lying between them. The germline gives CDR1 MGHRA, CDR2 YSYEKL. The CDR3 loop is CASSQNPLGVGEKLFF. CDR3 nucleotide sequence: TGCGCCAGCAGCCAAAATCCCCTAGGGGTCGGTGAAAAACTGTTTTTT.

The J gene is TRBJ1-4, the V gene TRBV5-1; TRBD1 matches at 8 bases. Germline assignment: CDR1 SGHRS and CDR2 YFSETQ. Germline trimming cut 5 bases from V and 6 bases from J; bases unmatched to any gene: 9. The CDR3 length is 15 residues. The CDR3 DNA follows: TGCGCCAGCAGGGCGACCGGGACAGGACATGAAAAACTGTTTTTT. Its translation: CASRATGTGHEKLFF. Combining the CDR3 with reference TRBV5-1 and TRBJ1-4 gives the whole variable domain KAGVTQTPRYLIKTRGQQVTLSCSPISGHRSVSWYQQTPGQGLQFLFEYFSETQRNKGNFPGRFSGRQFSNSRSEMNVSTLELGDSALYLCASRATGTGHEKLFFGSGTQLSVL.

This chain uses TRBV5-6 with TRBJ1-5; D call uncertain. V lost 1 base and J lost 6, with 8 bases in between. This CDR3 is built from 13 residues. Germline CDR1 SGHDT, CDR2 YYEEEE. CDR3 sequence (DNA): TGTGCCAGCAGCTTGTGGGGAGGTCAGCCCCAGCATTTT. Translating it yields CASSLWGGQPQHF.